This T cell receptor (beta chain) was observed in a study of cytotoxic CD8 clonotypes in ibrutinib-treated CLL. Study context: Researchers reported about 10 relapsed/refractory and some 14 treatment-naive patients, around 17 of them IGHV unmutated. Response was recorded as partial in approximately 24 patients and complete in 2; at median roughly 73 months, approximately 15 remained remitted and approximately twelve had progressed. General study points: Clonality (at baseline) was higher than in age-matched healthy donors and tracked circulating CD8+ T-cell counts.

Germline V gene data show CDR1 as LNHDA and CDR2 as SQIVND (reference sequence). The CDR3 totals 14 residues. The V end was cut by 6 bases, the J end by 4 bases, with 15 bases between. On this clone itself: Its antigen remains unidentified.

The planned depth of sequencing spanned 1 in 200,000 to 1 in 1 million T cells. The assay was immunoSEQ multiplex PCR, and TCRdb's table has in-frame clones only and misses some. Here the sample spans some 130,000 clones, approximately 85% being singletons. This clonotype was sampled from a human donor with chronic lymphocytic leukemia. Here the sequenced sample was PBMCs, taken after 24 months of ibrutinib treatment. The chain has TRBV19 and TRBJ1-1; D may be TRBD1 (5 bases). The CDR3 spells CASSVGGGATEAFF. CDR3 DNA: TGTGCCAGTAGCGTCGGGGGAGGCGCCACTGAAGCTTTCTTT. Full variable domain (missing parts from reference TRBV19 and TRBJ1-1): DGGITQSPKYLFRKEGQNVTLSCEQNLNHDAMYWYRQDPGQGLRLIYYSQIVNDFQKGDIAEGYSVSREKKESFPLTVTSAQKNPTAFYLCASSVGGGATEAFFGQGTRLTVV.